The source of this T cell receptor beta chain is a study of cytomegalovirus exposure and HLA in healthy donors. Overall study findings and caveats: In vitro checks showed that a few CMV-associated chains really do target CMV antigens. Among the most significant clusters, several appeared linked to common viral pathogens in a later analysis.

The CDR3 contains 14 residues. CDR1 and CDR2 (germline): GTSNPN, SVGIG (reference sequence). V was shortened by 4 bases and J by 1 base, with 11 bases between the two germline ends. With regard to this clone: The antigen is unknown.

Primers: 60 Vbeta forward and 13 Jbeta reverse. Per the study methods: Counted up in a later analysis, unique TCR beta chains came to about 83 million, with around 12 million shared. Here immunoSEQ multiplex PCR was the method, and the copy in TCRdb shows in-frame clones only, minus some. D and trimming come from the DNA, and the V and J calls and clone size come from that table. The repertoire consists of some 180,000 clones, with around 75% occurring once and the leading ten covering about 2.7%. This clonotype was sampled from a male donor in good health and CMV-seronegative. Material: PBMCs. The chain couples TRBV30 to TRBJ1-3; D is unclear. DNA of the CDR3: TGTGCCTGGACTTTGGAGCCATCTGGAAACACCATATATTTT. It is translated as CAWTLEPSGNTIYF.